The 29 T cell receptor beta chains below come from one sample, sequenced in a study of blood T cell repertoires in COVID-19. Profiled with immunoSEQ multiplex PCR; TCRdb holds only in-frame clones, not every one. The repertoire includes under 400,000 clones, around 90% of them detected once, and 6.5% sits in the top ten. Material for sequencing was peripheral blood. These TCRs come from a man between 18 and 35 years old with active or convalescent COVID-19.

The V gene is TRBV11-2, the J gene TRBJ1-1; D ambiguous. The CDR3 runs to 13 residues. The ends were cut back, 5 bases at V and 4 bases at J, with 11 bases in the middle. Germline V gene lookup returns CDR1 SGHAT and CDR2 FQNNGV. CDR3 loop: CASSGIAGTEAFF. In DNA, the CDR3 is TGTGCCAGCAGCGGAATCGCGGGCACTGAAGCTTTCTTT. The whole variable domain, remainder taken from reference TRBV11-2 and TRBJ1-1, is EAGVAQSPRYKIIEKRQSVAFWCNPISGHATLYWYQQILGQGPKLLIQFQNNGVVDDSQLPKDRFSAERLKGVDSTLKIQPAKLEDSAVYLCASSGIAGTEAFFGQGTRLTVV.

The chain links TRBV9 to TRBJ2-1, with 8 bases matching TRBD2. V trimming: 3 bases; J trimming: 5 bases; junction bases outside the gene matches: 7. From germline, CDR1 is SGDLS and CDR2 YYNGEE. CDR3 length: 15 residues. In DNA, the CDR3 is TGTGCCAGCAGCGCTACTAGCGGACTAAACAATGAGCAGTTCTTC. Encoded protein: CASSATSGLNNEQFF.

The gene calls are TRBV28 and TRBJ2-3; 9 bases agree with TRBD2. The CDR3 extends over 18 amino acids. Per germline, CDR1 MDHEN and CDR2 SYDVKM. The V segment lost 3 bases and the J segment 4 bases; nucleotides outside the gene matches: 14. This CDR3 is CASSFPPPLAGESDTQYF. CDR3 nucleotide sequence: TGTGCCAGCAGTTTTCCCCCCCCGTTAGCGGGAGAGTCAGATACGCAGTATTTT.

The chain uses TRBV2 and TRBJ1-1; 11 bases line up with TRBD1. Trimming cost V 4 bases and J 1 base; bases outside gene matches: 2. This CDR3 has 15 residues. Germline CDR1 reads SNHLY; CDR2 reads FYNNEI. The CDR3 coding sequence is TGTGCCAGCAGTGGGACAGGGGGCAGGAACACTGAAGCTTTCTTT. Protein product: CASSGTGGRNTEAFF.

The V and J genes are TRBV7-2 and TRBJ2-1, with 10 nucleotides matching TRBD2. CDR1 and CDR2 from the germline V gene are SGHTA and FQGNSA. This CDR3 spans 19 amino acids. J was trimmed by 1 base and V by 1 base; bases with no gene match: 10. This CDR3 is CASSLVQRGGLRSYNEQFF. The CDR3 coding sequence is TGTGCCAGCAGCTTAGTACAGCGGGGGGGCTTGAGGTCCTACAATGAGCAGTTCTTC.

This clone is medium-sized by share. Written as DNA, the CDR3 is TGTGCCAGTAGTATGACTAGCGGCTCCTACAATGAGCAGTTCTTC. Its translation is CASSMTSGSYNEQFF. The chain links TRBV19 to TRBJ2-1; 9 bases agree with TRBD2. V lost 3 bases to trimming and J lost 0 bases; unmatched junction nucleotides: 0. The CDR3 loop spans 15 amino acids. Germline CDR1 LNHDA, CDR2 SQIVND (reference sequence).

The rearrangement uses TRBV7-2 and TRBJ2-2; possible D gene TRBD2, 5 bases. CDR3 size: 16 residues. Trimming left V 7 bases short and J 3 bases short, with 18 bases between. CDR1 and CDR2 from the germline V gene are SGHTA and FQGNSA. CDR3 DNA sequence: TGTGCCAGCACCCGGCGGGTGGGAGTGGACACCGGGGAGCTGTTTTTT. Residues: CASTRRVGVDTGELFF.

The chain carries TRBV27 and TRBJ1-2; no firm D call. Deletions cut 7 bases from V and 0 bases from J, with 15 bases between. CDR3 length: 15 residues. CDR1 is MNHEY, CDR2 SMNVEV, per germline (reference sequence). CDR3 nucleotides: TGTGCCAGCAACGTTTTTGACATTACTAACTATGGCTACACCTTC. This sequence encodes CASNVFDITNYGYTF.

The chain combines TRBV5-1 with TRBJ2-2; TRBD1 is a possible D gene (5 bases). V gave up 4 bases and J gave up 6 bases, with 19 bases separating them. The CDR3 runs to 16 residues. CDR1 SGHRS and CDR2 YFSETQ come from the germline V gene. The CDR3 nucleotides read TGCGCCAGCAGCCTCAGGACAACTTTAAACCCCGGGGAGCTGTTTTTT. This gives the protein CASSLRTTLNPGELFF.

The gene calls are TRBV11-1 and TRBJ2-7, with a tentative D call TRBD1 (5 bases). V gave up 1 base and J gave up 3 bases, with 13 bases separating them. The CDR3 extends over 15 amino acids. In germline, CDR1 is SGHAT, CDR2 FQDESV (reference sequence). CDR3 in DNA: TGTGCCAGCAGCTTAGGAGACAGTTTTAGCTACGAGCAGTACTTC. Amino acids: CASSLGDSFSYEQYF.

The chain recombines TRBV19 with TRBJ2-3; D is perhaps TRBD1 (7 bases). The CDR3 has 17 residues. The germline V gene has CDR1 LNHDA and CDR2 SQIVND (reference sequence). V was pared by 3 bases and J by 0 bases, with 16 bases between. The CDR3 region is CASSIRGGTASTDTQYF. For the CDR3, the DNA is TGTGCCAGTAGTATCAGAGGAGGGACAGCTAGCACAGATACGCAGTATTTT.

This sequence joins TRBV27 and TRBJ1-2; unclear D gene. Germline CDR1 MNHEY, CDR2 SMNVEV (reference sequence). The CDR3 is made up of 13 amino acids. V was pared by 5 bases and J by 8 bases, with 15 bases between. DNA of the CDR3: TGTGCCAGCAGTCATAACAAGGCGGGAGGCTACACCTTC. Its translation: CASSHNKAGGYTF.

This chain joins TRBV6-6 and TRBJ2-7, with D hard to call. The CDR3 consists of 15 residues. Germline CDR1 is MNHNY and CDR2 is SVGAGI (reference sequence). The V end was cut by 5 bases, the J end by 0 bases, with 14 bases between. The CDR3 nucleotides are TGTGCCAGCAGTACCCCCCCACAGAGCTCCTACGAGCAGTACTTC. Residues: CASSTPPQSSYEQYF.

The genes are TRBV27 and TRBJ2-7; unclear D gene. Germline-derived CDR1 and CDR2 are MNHEY and SMNVEV (reference sequence). This CDR3 spans 12 amino acids. V lost 8 bases and J 3 bases, leaving 11 bases between the germline ends. The CDR3 loop reads CASGPQDYEQYF. Here the CDR3 DNA reads TGTGCCAGCGGGCCTCAGGACTACGAGCAGTACTTC.

This clone was observed a single time. J is TRBJ2-3 and V is TRBV19, with 12 nucleotides matching TRBD2. The J segment lost 0 bases and the V segment lost 6 bases, leaving 4 bases of the junction unmatched. Germline V gene lookup returns CDR1 LNHDA and CDR2 SQIVND (reference sequence). The CDR3 sequence is 16 residues long. The CDR3 DNA reads TGTGCCAGTAGCGGACTAGCGGGATCTAGCACAGATACGCAGTATTTT. Protein sequence: CASSGLAGSSTDTQYF.

The chain combines TRBV6-5 with TRBJ2-7; 10 bases line up with TRBD2. The CDR3 sequence is 14 residues long. V gave up 6 bases and J gave up 2 bases; unmatched junction bases: 4. Germline CDR1 MNHEY, CDR2 SVGAGI. The CDR3 is CASRRTSGTYEQYF. The CDR3 DNA reads as TGTGCCAGCAGAAGGACTAGCGGAACCTACGAGCAGTACTTC.

Notes on this clone: Other nucleotide sequences from this sample produce the same CDR3. The chain couples TRBV5-1 to TRBJ1-2; 8 nucleotides agree with TRBD1. CDR3 size: 13 residues. The V and J ends lost 0 bases and 7 bases, in that order; junction bases with no gene match: 2. The V gene's germline CDR1 is SGHRS and CDR2 YFSETQ. Here the CDR3 DNA reads TGCGCCAGCAGCTTGGGCCAGGGGGCTGGCTACACCTTC. Amino acid sequence: CASSLGQGAGYTF.

The CDR3 here is CASSLDQGSNEKLFF. DNA of the CDR3: TGTGCCAGCAGCTTGGATCAGGGGAGTAATGAAAAACTGTTTTTT. This rearrangement joins TRBV5-8 to TRBJ1-4; TRBD1 is a possible D gene (6 bases). V was trimmed by 0 bases and J by 4 bases, leaving 10 bases between them. Germline V CDR1 and CDR2: SGHTS, YDEGEE. The CDR3 loop spans 15 amino acids.

The chain is built from TRBV5-6 and TRBJ2-7, with D possibly TRBD1 on 5 matching bases. V lost 7 bases to trimming and J lost 0 bases, with 14 bases between them. This CDR3 has 14 residues. Germline CDR1 SGHDT, CDR2 YYEEEE. CDR3 sequence (DNA): TGTGCCAGCGCGATGCAGGGTATCTCCTACGAGCAGTACTTC. Protein: CASAMQGISYEQYF.

This clone was counted a few times. The gene calls are TRBV6-5 and TRBJ1-6, with 9 bases fitting TRBD1. This CDR3 is built from 15 residues. V lost 5 bases and J lost 9; bases outside the gene matches: 8. Germline CDR1 MNHEY, CDR2 SVGAGI. CDR3 in DNA: TGTGCCAGCAGTCGGTCACAGGGGGCGCCTTCACCCCTCCACTTT. Protein product: CASSRSQGAPSPLHF.

The chain joins TRBV4-3 to TRBJ2-2; 7 bases agree with TRBD1. This CDR3 spans 15 amino acids. The ends lost 3 bases at V and 8 bases at J; junction bases unmatched: 9. Germline V gene lookup returns CDR1 LGHNA and CDR2 YSLEER. CDR3 protein: CASSQETGPSGELFF. CDR3 DNA: TGCGCCAGCAGCCAGGAGACAGGGCCAAGTGGGGAGCTGTTTTTT.

J is TRBJ1-4 and V is TRBV29-1, with TRBD1 as a possible D gene (5 bases). This CDR3 spans 13 amino acids. Germline V gives CDR1 SQVTM, CDR2 ANQGSEA. V was trimmed by 4 bases and J by 8 bases, leaving 14 bases between them. CDR3 DNA: TGCAGCGTTGGGAGGGGCATTGGGGAAAAACTGTTTTTT. It codes for CSVGRGIGEKLFF.

The CDR3 spells CASSLQAGSYNEQFF. CDR3 DNA: TGTGCCAGCAGCTTACAAGCGGGGTCCTACAATGAGCAGTTCTTC. This chain links TRBV7-2 with TRBJ2-1; 7 bases align to TRBD2. J gave up 1 base and V 2 bases, and 2 bases lay outside the gene matches. Germline V CDR1 and CDR2: SGHTA, FQGNSA. The CDR3 runs to 15 residues.

The chain has TRBV4-3 and TRBJ1-2; 7 bases match TRBD1. Germline-derived CDR1 and CDR2 are LGHNA and YSLEER. The V segment lost 5 bases and the J segment 6 bases; nucleotides outside the gene matches: 12. This CDR3 contains 15 residues. The CDR3, as DNA: TGCGCCAGCAGCTTATTTCAGGGGGAGAACGATGGCTACACCTTC. Its translation: CASSLFQGENDGYTF.

The chain links TRBV28 to TRBJ1-4; weak D call: TRBD1 (5 bases). This CDR3 contains 18 residues. V was cut by 6 bases and J by 1 base, with 21 bases left in between. Germline CDR1 is MDHEN and CDR2 is SYDVKM. CDR3 coding DNA: TGTGCCAGCAGCACCCAAGGGCCAGGGAACAAAACTAATGAAAAACTGTTTTTT. Its translation is CASSTQGPGNKTNEKLFF.

The V call is TRBV6-2 or TRBV6-3, the J call TRBJ2-7; D may be TRBD1 (6 bases). Per germline, CDR1 MNHEY and CDR2 SVGEGT. V lost 1 base, J lost 6 bases, and 10 bases lay in between. This CDR3 spans 13 amino acids. Here the CDR3 DNA reads TGTGCCAGCAGTTACTGGGACAAACCCGAGCAGTACTTC. Protein sequence: CASSYWDKPEQYF.

The chain couples TRBV5-5 to TRBJ1-5; D gene unclear. The CDR3 covers 13 residues. Germline V gene data show CDR1 as SGHKS and CDR2 as YYEKEE (reference sequence). V gave up 2 bases and J gave up 7 bases, with 10 bases separating them. Written as DNA, the CDR3 is TGTGCCAGCAGCTTAAACAGTCGACAGCCCCAGCATTTT. This codes for CASSLNSRQPQHF.

This clone was seen only a few times. Different DNA sequences within this sample yield the same CDR3. The gene calls are TRBV2 and TRBJ1-2, with 7 nucleotides matching TRBD1. CDR3 size: 13 residues. V trimming: 5 bases; J trimming: 5 bases; junction bases outside the gene matches: 5. CDR1 SNHLY and CDR2 FYNNEI come from the germline V gene. The CDR3 here is CASSPTGRYGYTF. In DNA form, the CDR3 reads TGTGCCAGCAGTCCGACAGGGCGGTATGGCTACACCTTC.

The chain joins TRBV14 to TRBJ2-5; D not resolved. Germline values: CDR1 SGHDN, CDR2 FVKESK. The CDR3 spans 14 residues. V lost 2 bases and J lost 4, with 11 bases in between. The CDR3 spells CASSQRVRRETQYF. As DNA, the CDR3 is TGTGCCAGCAGCCAACGGGTGCGGAGAGAGACCCAGTACTTC.